These 29 T cell receptor beta chains were all obtained from the same sample, sequenced in a study of tumor-infiltrating lymphocytes in oesophageal squamous cell carcinoma. Each CDR3 protein is one row after TCRdb ran MiXCR on the PCR reads. The sample lists about 20,000 distinct CDR3 sequences; under 50% were seen once. The sequenced sample was blood. All receptors derive from a male donor with esophageal squamous cell carcinoma.

About this clonotype itself: At one end, the junction sequence differs from germline, possibly due to a read error. V and J are TRBV12-3 or TRBV12-4 and TRBJ1-1, with 7 bases that match TRBD1. This CDR3 comprises 14 residues. In DNA form, the CDR3 reads TGTGCCAGCGGATTGGGGGGGACAGCTTACGGGCAGTACTTT. This sequence encodes CASGLGGTAYGQYF.

This chain connects TRBV6-1 to TRBJ2-7, with D possibly being TRBD1 (6 bases). The J call could be wrong; TRBJ2-1 is a better fit for the DNA end. The CDR3 is 12 amino acids. Germline V gene sequence: CDR1 MNHNS, CDR2 SASEGT. This chain's CDR3 is CASSRTELEQFF. The CDR3, as DNA: TGTGCCAGCAGCAGGACAGAGCTTGAGCAGTTCTTC.

This clonotype has a count of ten or more. The rearrangement joins TRBV11-3 to TRBJ2-1; D perhaps matches TRBD2 (6 bases). V lost 5 bases and J 0 bases, leaving 11 bases between the germline ends. This CDR3 is 15 amino acids long. Germline V lookup: CDR1 SGHNT, CDR2 YENEEA. The CDR3 nucleotides are TGTGCCAGCAGCCGACTAGGGAGCTCCTACAATGAGCAGTTCTTC. Translated, it gives CASSRLGSSYNEQFF.

The chain is built from TRBV12-1 and TRBJ1-2; the DNA was not compared with TRBD1, the D call given in the table. TRBV12-1 is annotated as a pseudogene. This CDR3 spans 16 amino acids. The CDR3 sequence: CASSFPLTGVSYGYTF. CDR3 nucleotides: TGTGCCAGCAGCTTCCCTCTGACAGGGGTGAGCTATGGCTACACCTTC.

Ten or more counts support this clonotype. The rearrangement joins TRBV7-3 to TRBJ2-1, with 13 nucleotides matching TRBD2. This CDR3 comprises 16 residues. Losses at the gene ends were 2 bases for V and 6 bases for J; bases not matched to a gene: 4. The germline V gene encodes CDR1 SGHTA and CDR2 FQGTGA. The CDR3 loop is CASSLSWTSGGNEQFF. The CDR3 region has the DNA TGTGCCAGCAGCTTATCCTGGACTAGCGGGGGCAATGAGCAGTTCTTC.

This clonotype has only one observation. The chain uses TRBV7-9 and TRBJ2-1; no clear D gene. Trimming removed 4 bases at V and 0 bases at J, with 7 bases between. The CDR3 loop spans 14 amino acids. Germline V gene lookup returns CDR1 SEHNR and CDR2 FQNEAQ (reference sequence). CDR3 protein: CASSYPSSYNEQFF. The CDR3 DNA is TGTGCCAGCAGCTACCCCTCCTCCTACAATGAGCAGTTCTTC.

The chain recombines TRBV7-6 with TRBJ2-3; TRBD1 aligns across 10 bases. Germline-derived CDR1 and CDR2 are SGHVS and FNYEAQ. The CDR3 runs to 17 residues. Unmatched junction bases numbered 7, after V lost 1 base and J lost 3 bases. CDR3 in DNA: TGTGCCAGCAGCTTAGGGGGACAGGGGAGGAGGACAGATACGCAGTATTTT. Protein sequence: CASSLGGQGRRTDTQYF.

About this clonotype: The junction shows a germline mismatch at one end, possibly a read error. The genes are TRBV7-2 and TRBJ1-1; D not certain. Germline V lookup: CDR1 SGHTA, CDR2 FQGNSA. The CDR3 is 13 amino acids. CDR3 bases: TGTGCCAGCAGCTTACAGGTTCGAGCTGAAACTTTCTTT. This codes for CASSLQVRAETFF.

CDR3 nucleotides: TGTGCCAGCAACAGTCGGGATGAAGCTTTCTTT. Protein sequence: CASNSRDEAFF. The chain combines TRBV6-6 with TRBJ1-1, with D uncertain. The V and J ends lost 7 bases and 7 bases respectively, with 10 bases between them. The CDR3 loop spans 11 amino acids. Germline V gene lookup returns CDR1 MNHNY and CDR2 SVGAGI (reference sequence).

This clonotype was seen a few times. This chain connects TRBV5-1 to TRBJ2-3; 8 bases map to TRBD2. V lost 4 bases to trimming and J lost 3 bases; unmatched junction nucleotides: 4. This CDR3 is 14 amino acids long. CDR1 SGHRS and CDR2 YFSETQ come from the germline V gene. The CDR3 nucleotides are TGCGCCAGCAGCGAGCGGGGGAATACAGATACGCAGTATTTT. This codes for CASSERGNTDTQYF. The complete variable domain, with remaining parts taken from reference TRBV5-1 and TRBJ2-3, reads KAGVTQTPRYLIKTRGQQVTLSCSPISGHRSVSWYQQTPGQGLQFLFEYFSETQRNKGNFPGRFSGRQFSNSRSEMNVSTLELGDSALYLCASSERGNTDTQYFGPGTRLTVL.

This rearrangement joins TRBV7-3 to TRBJ2-4; perhaps TRBD2 as D (5 bases). The J call could be wrong; TRBJ2-1 is a better fit for the DNA end. This CDR3 has 13 residues. CDR1 and CDR2 (germline): SGHTA, FQGTGA. The CDR3: CASSLIGTSEQFF. Here the CDR3 DNA reads TGTGCCAGCAGCTTAATAGGCACTAGTGAGCAGTTCTTC.

The rearrangement joins TRBV11-1 to TRBJ2-6; D is unclear. The J call may not be correct, given that the DNA end is closer to TRBJ2-1. CDR3 length: 9 residues. CDR1 and CDR2 (germline): SGHAT, FQDESV (reference sequence). For the CDR3, the DNA is TGTGCCAGTGAACGGGAGCAGTTCTTC. It is translated as CASEREQFF.

This clonotype has at least ten counts. V and J are TRBV28 and TRBJ2-7, with 10 bases aligning to TRBD1. V was pared by 4 bases and J by 3 bases, with 6 bases of the junction left unmatched. Germline V gene sequence: CDR1 MDHEN, CDR2 SYDVKM. The CDR3 has 15 residues. The CDR3: CASSSGTGDFYEQYF. The CDR3 DNA is TGTGCCAGCAGTTCCGGGACAGGGGACTTCTACGAGCAGTACTTC.

Note on this clonotype: The junction differs from germline at one of its ends, possibly a read error. J is TRBJ2-5 and V is TRBV6-1, with TRBD1 matching over 8 bases. The J call is doubtful: the DNA matches TRBJ2-7 better. Per the germline V gene, CDR1 is MNHNS and CDR2 is SASEGT. The CDR3 runs 15 residues. The CDR3 spells CASREGDRGSYEQYF. The CDR3 nucleotides are TGTGCCAGCAGGGAAGGAGACAGGGGATCCTACGAGCAGTACTTC.

Note on this clonotype: The junction does not match germline at one end; this may be a read error. The rearrangement links TRBV6-9 to TRBJ2-5; 9 nucleotides line up with TRBD1. The CDR3 spans 15 residues. The germline V gene encodes CDR1 MNHGY and CDR2 SVAAGI. The chain's CDR3 is CASSSDRGRRYTFGF. In DNA form, the CDR3 reads TGTGCCAGCAGTTCCGACAGGGGGAGACGCTACACATTCGGTTTC.

This clonotype was seen ten or more times. CDR3 sequence reads: CAIGSGRESTGELFF. The DNA of the CDR3 is TGTGCCATCGGTAGCGGGAGGGAAAGCACCGGGGAGCTGTTTTTT. J is TRBJ2-2 and V is TRBV10-3, with 11 bases that match TRBD2. The junction had 6 bases not matched to a gene; V was cut back by 8 bases and J by 4 bases. The CDR3 length is 15 residues. The germline V gene has CDR1 ENHRY and CDR2 SYGVKD.

This clonotype was detected a few times. The rearrangement joins TRBV12-3 or TRBV12-4 to TRBJ2-3, with TRBD1 as a possible D gene (5 bases). CDR3 length equals 13 residues. Trimming removed 2 bases from V and 3 bases from J, with 6 bases in between. The CDR3 DNA reads TGTGCCAGCAGTTTACACAGGACAGATACGCAGTATTTT. Its translation: CASSLHRTDTQYF.

Notes on this clonotype: The CDR3 end shows no conserved phenylalanine or tryptophan, and so a read error is likely. No DNA is shown, since the ends of the CDR3 on it are uncertain; the CDR3 is the one TCRdb lists. The chain's CDR3 is CASRPGQNYGYTFGS. The chain carries TRBV6-1 and TRBJ2-7; the DNA was not compared with TRBD1, the D call given in the table. The CDR3 is 15 amino acids in total, end residues counted. Germline V gene lookup returns CDR1 MNHNS and CDR2 SASEGT.

By share of the sample, this clonotype is medium-sized. The junction differs from germline at one of its ends, possibly a read error. The chain uses TRBV7-7 and TRBJ2-1; no firm D call. The CDR3 runs 13 residues. CDR1 and CDR2 from the germline V gene are SSHAT and FNYEAQ (reference sequence). In nucleotides, the CDR3 is TGTGCTAGCAGCCCCGGGCAGTACAATGAGCAGTTCTTC. This sequence encodes CASSPGQYNEQFF.

V usage is TRBV6-8 and J usage is TRBJ2-1; the D is unclear. The CDR3 has 15 residues. Germline lookup yields CDR1 MNHGY and CDR2 SAAAGT. Trimming pared 2 bases from V and 0 bases from J, leaving 8 bases between. Written as DNA, the CDR3 is TGTGCCAGCAGTTACCACCCGAGCTCCTACAATGAGCAGTTCTTC. It is translated as CASSYHPSSYNEQFF.

The chain combines TRBV28 with TRBJ2-5, with TRBD2 as a possible D gene (5 bases). TRBJ2-1 explains the end of the DNA better; the J call may be wrong. Germline V gene sequence: CDR1 MDHEN, CDR2 SYDVKM. The CDR3 totals 16 residues. This chain's CDR3 is CASSRGHGADTDTQFF. In nucleotides, the CDR3 is TGTGCCAGCAGTCGGGGTCACGGAGCCGACACAGATACGCAGTTCTTC.

This clonotype ranks as medium-sized. V is TRBV5-1 and J is TRBJ2-5; D is ambiguous. The germline V and J ends were trimmed by 1 base and 1 base, with 8 bases remaining between them. Per germline, CDR1 SGHRS and CDR2 YFSETQ. This CDR3 has 14 amino acids. The CDR3 region has the DNA TGCGCCAGCAGCTTGCGGCAGAGCCAAGAGACCCAGTACTTC. This encodes CASSLRQSQETQYF.

By sample share, this clonotype is medium-sized. This sequence joins TRBV7-9 and TRBJ1-4; perhaps TRBD1 as D (6 bases). The CDR3 contains 14 residues. The V gene lost 5 bases and the J gene lost 8 bases, with 15 bases spanning the gap. Germline values: CDR1 SEHNR, CDR2 FQNEAQ (reference sequence). The CDR3 reads CASSLQGGTEKLFF. The CDR3 region has the DNA TGTGCCAGCAGCCTACAGGGTGGTACGGAAAAACTGTTTTTT.

The rearrangement uses TRBV7-9 and TRBJ2-1; a possible D gene is TRBD2 (5 bases). The better agreement between TRBJ2-5 and the DNA end casts doubt on the J call. CDR1 SEHNR and CDR2 FQNEAQ come from the germline V gene (reference sequence). The CDR3 loop spans 13 amino acids. CDR3 residues: CASSLLGGETQYF. The DNA for the CDR3 is TGTGCCAGCAGCTTATTGGGCGGGGAGACCCAGTACTTC.

With regard to this clonotype: The conserved phenylalanine or tryptophan is not found at the CDR3 terminus, so this likely reflects a read error. Because the CDR3's place on the DNA is in doubt, the DNA is left out and the CDR3 is given as listed by TCRdb. The V gene is TRBV6-1, the J gene TRBJ2-7; TRBD1, the D gene given by the table, was not confirmed from the DNA. The CDR3 is 17 amino acids in total, end residues counted. CDR1 is MNHNS and CDR2 is SASEGT in the germline V gene. The CDR3 region is CASSEGRGDSYGYTFGS.

As to this clonotype: A much more abundant neighbour one base away suggests this may be a read error. The chain recombines TRBV3-1 with TRBJ2-7, with 10 bases aligning to TRBD2. Germline lookup yields CDR1 LGHDT and CDR2 YNNKEL (reference sequence). This CDR3 contains 15 residues. J gave up 7 bases and V 3 bases, and 9 bases lay outside the gene matches. This CDR3 reads CASSHSSSGSDEQYF. The CDR3 nucleotides are TGTGCCAGCAGCCATTCTTCTAGCGGGAGTGATGAGCAGTACTTC.

By sample share, this clonotype is medium-sized. The chain has TRBV7-6 and TRBJ1-1; 8 nucleotides line up with TRBD1. CDR3 length equals 16 residues. CDR1 is SGHVS, CDR2 FNYEAQ, per germline. The junction had 7 bases not matched to a gene; V was cut back by 1 base and J by 3 bases. The CDR3 loop is CASSLGGQGRYTEAFF. CDR3 bases: TGTGCCAGCAGCTTAGGTGGACAGGGCCGATACACTGAAGCTTTCTTT.

This clonotype was seen more than once but under ten times. The genes are TRBV24-1 and TRBJ2-5; TRBD1 matches 9 bases. Trimming removed 3 bases from V and 6 bases from J; junction bases left unmatched: 13. CDR3 size: 17 residues. Germline assignment: CDR1 KGHDR and CDR2 SFDVKD. The CDR3, as DNA: TGTGCCACCAGTGATCCGAACCCCGGGACAGGGCATAAGACCCAGTACTTC. Amino acids: CATSDPNPGTGHKTQYF.

The chain employs TRBV7-2 and TRBJ2-5; maybe TRBD1 (5 bases). The V end lost 4 bases, the J end lost 2 bases, and 11 bases lay between the germline ends. CDR1 and CDR2 from the germline V gene are SGHTA and FQGNSA. This CDR3 has 14 amino acids. The CDR3 sequence: CASSWGLPQETQYF. CDR3 DNA sequence: TGTGCCAGCAGCTGGGGCTTACCTCAAGAGACCCAGTACTTC.